Below are 13 T cell receptor beta chains sequenced from a single sample in a study of human T cells and chemical hapten exposure (dated by TCRdb to the early 2020s). The time point label, read with the paper, signifies: patch test 2, 6 weeks after DPC sensitization. This sample's treatment or condition label indicates: therapeutic diphenylcyclopropenone sensitization with weekly scalp DPC. The method was RACE. The instrument was a NextSeq 500. Starting from the raw public reads, TCRdb applied fastp trimming at Q25, assembled clones with MiXCR and retained in-frame beta chains. Rows with a matching CDR3 protein are joined into one entry that keeps the most common DNA and genes. In this sample the table shows 70,000 to 95,000 distinct CDR3 sequences, more than 6.5% of which occur a single time. 1% to 1.5% of the sample is held by the ten biggest clonotypes. This material consisted of whole blood, taken in connection with sensitization to the hapten diphenylcyclopropenone (DPC). The receptors come from a woman aged 30 to 39 with alopecia areata. Some clones in this sample may be carry-over from other donors' samples.

The chain is built from TRBV27 and TRBJ1-1; TRBD1 aligns across 7 bases. Germline CDR1 MNHEY, CDR2 SMNVEV (reference sequence). This CDR3 spans 15 amino acids. Germline trimming cut 4 bases from V and 4 bases from J; bases unmatched to any gene: 9. CDR3 nucleotide sequence: TGTGCCAGCAGTTCCACCCAACAGGGGATCACTGAAGCTTTCTTT. This gives the protein CASSSTQQGITEAFF.

This clonotype was counted between two and nine times. J is TRBJ2-5 and V is TRBV13; D possibly uses TRBD1 or TRBD2 (5 bases each). The germline V gene has CDR1 PRHDT and CDR2 FYEKMQ (reference sequence). This CDR3 has 15 residues. Trimming shortened V by 5 bases and J by 2 bases, and 15 bases separated the two germline ends. The CDR3 region is CASSPPGDLQETQYF. In nucleotides, the CDR3 is TGTGCCAGCAGCCCCCCCGGGGACCTGCAAGAGACCCAGTACTTC.

This clonotype was observed at least ten times. Its ends do not fully match the called genes, so a read error is possible. The V gene is TRBV7-7, the J gene TRBJ2-7; D gene ambiguous. Germline loops: CDR1 SSHAT, CDR2 FNYEAQ (reference sequence). The CDR3 totals 21 residues. The CDR3 region has the DNA TGTGCTAGCAGCTTAGACCTCGTAGGACGGATGTGGTCCGGCGATTCCTACGAGCAGTACTTC. Translated, it gives CASSLDLVGRMWSGDSYEQYF.

In its sample, this clonotype was seen a few times. The CDR3 reads CASSPDPQGSDVYGYTF. The CDR3, as DNA: TGTGCCAGCAGCCCCGACCCGCAGGGCTCGGATGTCTATGGCTACACCTTC. V gene TRBV11-1 combines with J gene TRBJ1-2, with D possibly matching TRBD1 (5 bases). CDR3 length: 17 amino acids. Looked up from germline, CDR1 is SGHAT and CDR2 is FQDESV (reference sequence). Trimming removed 5 bases from V and 4 bases from J, with 23 bases in between.

In this sample, this clonotype turned up many times. The chain combines TRBV6-5 with TRBJ2-1; 8 bases line up with TRBD2. The CDR3 is 13 amino acids. The trim removed 5 bases at V and 11 bases at J, leaving 8 bases unmatched. Germline CDR1 MNHEY, CDR2 SVGAGI. The CDR3 DNA follows: TGTGCCAGCAGTCCCCTCCGGGAGGGGAAGCAGTTCTTC. Protein sequence: CASSPLREGKQFF.

This clonotype was detected many times. The genes are TRBV7-9 and TRBJ2-1; 7 bases fit TRBD2. CDR3 length: 15 amino acids. CDR1 and CDR2 (germline): SEHNR, FQNEAQ (reference sequence). The J segment lost 7 bases and the V segment lost 1 base, leaving 7 bases of the junction unmatched. DNA for the CDR3: TGTGCCAGCAGCTTAGGTCTCTGGGGGGGGAATGAGCAGTTCTTC. It yields the protein CASSLGLWGGNEQFF.

In this sample, this clonotype turned up many times. The V and J genes are TRBV2 and TRBJ2-7, with 7 bases fitting TRBD2. V was clipped by 3 bases and J by 2 bases; unmatched bases: 7. The V gene's germline CDR1 is SNHLY and CDR2 FYNNEI. CDR3 length: 15 residues. For the CDR3, the DNA is TGTGCCAGCAGTGAGAGCGGGGCATCAACCTACGAGCAGTACTTC. It codes for CASSESGASTYEQYF.

The chain carries TRBV18 and TRBJ1-1, with D tentatively TRBD1 (6 bases). V lost 6 bases and J 4 bases, leaving 12 bases between the germline ends. Germline V gives CDR1 KGHSH, CDR2 LQKENI. The CDR3 has 13 amino acids. The CDR3 spells CASSYQGGTEAFF. CDR3 in DNA: TGTGCCAGCTCTTACCAAGGGGGCACTGAAGCTTTCTTT.

This clonotype came up a few times. This sequence joins TRBV2 and TRBJ2-3; the D gene is possibly TRBD2 (5 bases). The CDR3 is made up of 17 amino acids. Germline CDR1 SNHLY, CDR2 FYNNEI. V dropped 2 bases and J dropped 0 bases, with 15 bases sitting between them. This chain's CDR3 is CASSERERGRSTDTQYF. The CDR3 DNA reads TGTGCCAGCAGTGAAAGGGAACGGGGAAGAAGCACAGATACGCAGTATTTT.

This clonotype was seen repeatedly, ten times or more. The chain joins TRBV6-5 to TRBJ2-1, with TRBD1 as a possible D gene (5 bases). The CDR3 totals 17 residues. V was trimmed by 4 bases and J by 1 base, leaving 17 bases between them. CDR1 MNHEY and CDR2 SVGAGI come from the germline V gene. The CDR3 spells CASSSIYTGDSYNEQFF. CDR3 nucleotide sequence: TGTGCCAGCAGTTCCATCTACACAGGCGATTCCTACAATGAGCAGTTCTTC.

This clonotype came up many times. The chain joins TRBV19 to TRBJ1-6; D may be TRBD1 (5 bases). V lost 6 bases, J lost 7 bases, and 10 bases lay in between. The CDR3 covers 13 residues. The germline V gene encodes CDR1 LNHDA and CDR2 SQIVND (reference sequence). CDR3 nucleotide sequence: TGTGCCAGTAGCGCGGGGGGAAATTCACCCCTCCACTTT. This sequence encodes CASSAGGNSPLHF. Supplemented by reference TRBV19 and TRBJ1-6, the full variable domain reads DGGITQSPKYLFRKEGQNVTLSCEQNLNHDAMYWYRQDPGQGLRLIYYSQIVNDFQKGDIAEGYSVSREKKESFPLTVTSAQKNPTAFYLCASSAGGNSPLHFGNGTRLTVT.

The J gene is TRBJ2-3, the V gene TRBV30; 9 bases are a match to TRBD2. The CDR3 spans 12 residues. The germline gives CDR1 GTSNPN, CDR2 SVGIG (reference sequence). V was pared by 5 bases and J by 3 bases, with 0 bases of the junction left unmatched. The CDR3 is CAWAGGTDTQYF. The CDR3 DNA reads TGTGCCTGGGCGGGGGGGACAGATACGCAGTATTTT.

This clonotype occurred many times. J is TRBJ2-1 and V is TRBV30, with 16 bases aligning to TRBD2. Germline CDR1 is GTSNPN and CDR2 is SVGIG (reference sequence). The V gene end was trimmed by 1 base and the J gene end by 8 bases; junction bases not matched to a gene: 5. The CDR3 consists of 16 residues. Here the CDR3 DNA reads TGTGCCTGGAGTGCCGGGACTAGCGGGGGGGCCGATGAGCAGTTCTTC. Protein product: CAWSAGTSGGADEQFF.